Included here is one TCR beta chain sequence, with context. What it recognizes is unknown. The sample originates from a study of cytomegalovirus exposure and HLA in healthy donors. The PCR had 60 Vbeta and 13 Jbeta primers. Method: immunoSEQ multiplex PCR; TCRdb's copy keeps in-frame clones and lacks some. This sample carries 150,000 to 200,000 clones, approximately 86% of them seen once, and the ten largest clones take approximately 2%. The ends lost 6 bases at V and 0 bases at J; junction bases unmatched: 5. CDR1 and CDR2 (germline): SGHNT, YYREEE (reference sequence). The CDR3 loop spans 16 amino acids. General observations from the study: Of the V segments, some could not be distinguished, including TRBV6-2 and TRBV6-3, and were excluded.

The sequence was obtained from a woman aged 18-29 years in good health and CMV-seronegative. Sample: PBMCs. The V and J genes are TRBV5-4 and TRBJ2-6, with TRBD2 identical over 8 bases. The CDR3 DNA reads as TGTGCCAGCACCCCCGGGGGGGGCTCTGGGGCCAACGTCCTGACTTTC. This sequence encodes CASTPGGGSGANVLTF.